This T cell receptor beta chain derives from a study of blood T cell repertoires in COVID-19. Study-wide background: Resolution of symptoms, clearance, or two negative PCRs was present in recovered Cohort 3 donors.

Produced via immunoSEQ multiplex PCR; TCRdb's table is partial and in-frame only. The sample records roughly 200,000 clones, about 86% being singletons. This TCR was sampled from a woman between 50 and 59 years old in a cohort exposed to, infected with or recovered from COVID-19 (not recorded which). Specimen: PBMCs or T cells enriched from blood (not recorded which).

CDR3 loop: CASSYYPSRGGGNEQFF. The CDR3 DNA sequence: TGTGCCAGCAGTTACTACCCCTCGCGGGGGGGCGGGAATGAGCAGTTCTTC. The rearrangement uses TRBV6-2 or TRBV6-3 and TRBJ2-1; TRBD2 matches at 9 bases. J lost 7 bases, V lost 1 base, and 11 bases had no gene match. Germline CDR1 and CDR2: MNHEY and SVGEGT. This CDR3 region has 17 residues.